The present TCR beta chain was sequenced within a study of technical replicates of blood from several donors. V was shortened by 5 bases and J by 2 bases, with 16 bases between the two germline ends. Germline CDR1 is MDHEN and CDR2 is SYDVKM. The CDR3 sequence is 16 residues long. Method: immunoSEQ multiplex PCR; TCRdb's copy keeps in-frame clones and lacks some. The sample holds some 74,000 clones, 80% to 95% seen once. This clonotype was obtained from a human donor in good health. This chain connects TRBV28 to TRBJ1-3; D is perhaps TRBD1 (6 bases). Material: T cells isolated from PBMCs. This CDR3 reads CASSPTGIGTGNTIYF. The CDR3 DNA follows: TGTGCCAGCAGTCCTACAGGGATAGGTACTGGAAACACCATATATTTT.